The 22 T cell receptor beta chains in this list originate from one sample, sequenced in a study of CD8+CD57+ T cells in acquired aplastic anemia. Individuals selected for sequencing had exhibited CD8+CD57+ cell expansion on flow cytometry. Genomic DNA provided the template from which TCR beta VDJ and CDR3 profiles were obtained. In TCRdb, the reads were re-called with MiXCR into one record per CDR3 protein. Of more than 45,000 distinct CDR3 sequences in the sample, approximately 52% were seen once. Source material: sorted CD4+, CD8+, or CD8+CD57+ T cells (not recorded which) from PBMCs. The receptor source for this set is a human donor with aplastic anemia.

The rearrangement joins TRBV4-2 to TRBJ1-1, with TRBD1 as a possible D gene (6 bases). Germline V gives CDR1 LGHNA, CDR2 YNFKEQ. CDR3 size: 15 residues. Between the trimmed V and J ends, which lost 5 bases and 3 bases, there was a span of 16 bases. CDR3 bases: TGTGCCAGCAGCTTGTTTGGGGGCGTGGACACTGAAGCTTTCTTT. Translation gives CASSLFGGVDTEAFF.

This clonotype was seen a few times. The chain's CDR3 is CASRFGVSYEQYF. Written as DNA, the CDR3 is TGTGCCAGCAGATTTGGCGTATCCTACGAGCAGTACTTC. The chain recombines TRBV7-2 with TRBJ2-7; no firm D call. V lost 6 bases, J lost 1 base, and 10 bases lay in between. Germline values: CDR1 SGHTA, CDR2 FQGNSA. CDR3 size: 13 residues.

This clonotype was picked up many times. The V call is TRBV4-2, the J call TRBJ2-5; the D gene is possibly TRBD2 (5 bases). The V end was cut by 5 bases, the J end by 4 bases, with 5 bases between. Germline values: CDR1 LGHNA, CDR2 YNFKEQ. This CDR3 is 11 amino acids long. DNA for the CDR3: TGTGCCAGCAGCGAGGGAGAGACCCAGTACTTC. Its protein product is CASSEGETQYF.

This clonotype was seen repeatedly, ten times or more. V is TRBV24-1 and J is TRBJ2-4, with D tentatively TRBD1 or TRBD2 (5 bases each). Germline V gene sequence: CDR1 KGHDR, CDR2 SFDVKD. The ends were cut back, 7 bases at V and 0 bases at J, with 21 bases in the middle. This CDR3 is 18 amino acids long. The CDR3 coding sequence is TGTGCCACCAGGAGCAGGGACGGCCGGCCAGTAGCCAAAAACATTCAGTACTTC. Its protein is CATRSRDGRPVAKNIQYF.

This clonotype appeared many times. The rearrangement uses TRBV5-4 and TRBJ2-2, with TRBD2 matching over 10 bases. The CDR3 length is 16 residues. Germline values: CDR1 SGHNT, CDR2 YYREEE (reference sequence). V dropped 0 bases and J dropped 8; count of bases not matched to a gene: 7. CDR3 protein: CASSLGVAGGLGELFF. DNA for the CDR3: TGTGCCAGCAGCTTGGGGGTAGCGGGGGGCCTAGGGGAGCTGTTTTTT. The complete variable domain, with remaining parts taken from reference TRBV5-4 and TRBJ2-2, reads ETGVTQSPTHLIKTRGQQVTLRCSSQSGHNTVSWYQQALGQGPQFIFQYYREEENGRGNFPPRFSGLQFPNYSSELNVNALELDDSALYLCASSLGVAGGLGELFFGEGSRLTVL.

In the case of this clonotype: The conserved final phenylalanine or tryptophan is absent from the CDR3, which likely points to a read error. The CDR3: CASSSPVDRPLGKGETQYL. The CDR3 DNA is TGTGCCAGCAGCTCGCCAGTCGACAGGCCCCTTGGGAAAGGAGAGACCCAGTACCTC. This sequence joins TRBV5-6 and TRBJ2-5; possibly TRBD1 for D (6 bases). This CDR3 region has 19 residues. Germline V gives CDR1 SGHDT, CDR2 YYEEEE. The V gene lost 3 bases and the J gene lost 4 bases, with 28 bases spanning the gap.

The rearrangement uses TRBV20-1 and TRBJ1-1; no definite D call. The germline gives CDR1 DFQATT, CDR2 SNEGSKA (reference sequence). The CDR3 totals 11 residues. V dropped 4 bases and J dropped 11 bases, with 14 bases sitting between them. This CDR3 reads CSAIFRPGAFF. Here the CDR3 DNA reads TGCAGTGCTATATTTCGGCCCGGGGCTTTCTTT.

The rearrangement joins TRBV2 to TRBJ2-5, with 11 bases lining up with TRBD2. Trimming removed 4 bases from V and 2 bases from J; junction bases left unmatched: 3. The CDR3 is made up of 15 amino acids. Germline V gene data show CDR1 as SNHLY and CDR2 as FYNNEI. CDR3 amino acids: CASSVRLAGQETQYF. CDR3 coding DNA: TGTGCCAGCAGTGTACGACTAGCGGGGCAAGAGACCCAGTACTTC.

By frequency in the sample, this clonotype is medium-sized (0.01 to 0.1%). The chain uses TRBV19 and TRBJ2-7; D is perhaps TRBD1 or TRBD2 (5 bases each). V gave up 7 bases and J gave up 7 bases, with 20 bases separating them. CDR3 length: 14 residues. In germline, CDR1 is LNHDA, CDR2 SQIVND (reference sequence). The CDR3 DNA sequence: TGTGCCAGTACCCTCGGCCAGGGAACGGGGGAGCAGTACTTC. Protein product: CASTLGQGTGEQYF. Full variable domain (rest looked up from reference TRBV19 and TRBJ2-7): DGGITQSPKYLFRKEGQNVTLSCEQNLNHDAMYWYRQDPGQGLRLIYYSQIVNDFQKGDIAEGYSVSREKKESFPLTVTSAQKNPTAFYLCASTLGQGTGEQYFGPGTRLTVT.

A remark on this clonotype: The junction does not match germline at one end; this may be a read error. The rearrangement joins TRBV15 to TRBJ2-2; D is perhaps TRBD2 (7 bases). The CDR3 runs 14 residues. From germline, CDR1 is LNHNV and CDR2 YYDKDF (reference sequence). DNA for the CDR3: TGTGCCACCTATGGGGGGCCTGAAACCGGGGGGCTGCTTTTT. Residues: CATYGGPETGGLLF.

By sample share, this clonotype is medium-sized. The chain carries TRBV2 and TRBJ1-1, with 7 bases that match TRBD1. V lost 1 base to trimming and J lost 1 base; unmatched junction nucleotides: 3. The CDR3 consists of 15 residues. Germline V CDR1 and CDR2: SNHLY, FYNNEI. The CDR3 loop reads CASSEGQGPNTEAFF. The CDR3 bases are TGTGCCAGCAGTGAAGGACAGGGACCGAACACTGAAGCTTTCTTT.

With regard to this clonotype: A single base separates this from a much larger clone, so it may be a read error. The chain links TRBV5-1 to TRBJ1-1; maybe TRBD1 (5 bases). Germline V CDR1 and CDR2: SGHRS, YFSETQ. The CDR3 runs 17 residues. The CDR3 spells CTSSLAKQTGVNAEAFF. The CDR3 coding sequence is TGCACCAGCAGCTTGGCGAAGCAAACAGGAGTCAACGCTGAAGCTTTCTTT.

The J gene is TRBJ2-1, the V gene TRBV19; the D gene is possibly TRBD1 (6 bases). V was shortened by 3 bases and J by 0 bases, with 9 bases between the two germline ends. The CDR3 length is 15 residues. Per germline, CDR1 LNHDA and CDR2 SQIVND (reference sequence). This CDR3 reads CASSMWTVSYNEQFF. CDR3 DNA sequence: TGTGCCAGTAGTATGTGGACAGTCTCCTACAATGAGCAGTTCTTC.

This clonotype was detected once. The V gene is TRBV15, the J gene TRBJ1-2; 7 nucleotides agree with TRBD1. CDR3 length: 17 residues. CDR1 LNHNV and CDR2 YYDKDF come from the germline V gene (reference sequence). The V segment lost 0 bases and the J segment 6 bases; nucleotides outside the gene matches: 13. DNA for the CDR3: TGTGCCACCAGCAGAGATAAAGGGGGCGGCAGAATTAATGGCTACACCTTC. Protein sequence: CATSRDKGGGRINGYTF. Combining the CDR3 with reference TRBV15 and TRBJ1-2 gives the whole variable domain DAMVIQNPRYQVTQFGKPVTLSCSQTLNHNVMYWYQQKSSQAPKLLFHYYDKDFNNEADTPDNFQSRRPNTSFCFLDIRSPGLGDTAMYLCATSRDKGGGRINGYTFGSGTRLTVV.

This clonotype has just one count. The rearrangement links TRBV10-2 to TRBJ2-7, with 8 bases aligning to TRBD1. Germline V gene data show CDR1 as WSHSY and CDR2 as SAAADI. CDR3 size: 15 residues. J lost 1 base, V lost 2 bases, and 4 bases had no gene match. The chain's CDR3 is CASSEPDRGSYEQYF. The CDR3 DNA is TGCGCCAGCAGTGAGCCCGACAGGGGATCCTACGAGCAGTACTTC.

The chain links TRBV10-2 to TRBJ1-6; D is unresolved. Trimming took 8 bases from V and 7 from J, leaving 12 bases between them. The CDR3 loop spans 13 amino acids. Per germline, CDR1 WSHSY and CDR2 SAAADI. The CDR3 region has the DNA TGCGCCAGCCGCTTGGGGTTGAATTCACCCCTCCACTTT. Residues: CASRLGLNSPLHF.

This clonotype occurred a few times. The chain uses TRBV24-1 and TRBJ2-5; D unclear. V lost 4 bases, J lost 1 base, and 3 bases lay in between. The CDR3 has 12 amino acids. Germline V gene lookup returns CDR1 KGHDR and CDR2 SFDVKD. For the CDR3, the DNA is TGTGCCACCAGTGACCCCCAAGAGACCCAGTACTTC. Its translation: CATSDPQETQYF.

The CDR3 protein is CASSLVLWGFSYGYTF. CDR3 nucleotides: TGTGCCAGCAGCTTAGTATTGTGGGGTTTTAGCTATGGCTACACCTTC. The rearrangement uses TRBV11-2 and TRBJ1-2; D remains ambiguous. Deletions cut 1 base from V and 4 bases from J, with 16 bases between. The CDR3 spans 16 residues. Germline CDR1 and CDR2: SGHAT and FQNNGV.

DNA for the CDR3: TGCGCCAGCAGCTTGGCCACGACCACAGATACGCAGTATTTT. The encoded protein is CASSLATTTDTQYF. This chain uses TRBV5-1 with TRBJ2-3; D gene uncertain. This CDR3 spans 14 amino acids. The germline V gene has CDR1 SGHRS and CDR2 YFSETQ. V gave up 0 bases and J gave up 2 bases, with 7 bases separating them.

Comments on this clonotype: Its ends do not fully match the called genes, so a read error is possible. The chain has TRBV7-2 and TRBJ2-7; unclear D gene. The CDR3 is 14 residues long. The germline gives CDR1 SGHTA, CDR2 FQGNSA. This chain's CDR3 is CPSSLRKGNHEQYF. The CDR3 DNA sequence: TGCCCCAGCAGCTTACGGAAAGGGAATCACGAGCAGTACTTC.

V and J are TRBV7-2 and TRBJ2-2, with D perhaps TRBD1 or TRBD2 (6 bases each). The V gene lost 5 bases and the J gene lost 8 bases, with 9 bases spanning the gap. This CDR3 region has 12 residues. CDR1 and CDR2 from the germline V gene are SGHTA and FQGNSA. CDR3 in amino acids: CASSRGTGELFF. CDR3 DNA: TGTGCCAGCAGCCGGGGGACAGGGGAGCTGTTTTTT.

There are many counts of this clonotype. The genes are TRBV5-5 and TRBJ2-7; perhaps TRBD2 as D (5 bases). From germline, CDR1 is SGHKS and CDR2 YYEKEE (reference sequence). V gave up 4 bases and J gave up 7 bases, with 12 bases separating them. This CDR3 spans 12 amino acids. The CDR3 nucleotides read TGTGCCAGCAGCGGGGAGTCCCTGGAGCAGTACTTC. This gives the protein CASSGESLEQYF.